The rows below give T cell receptor beta chains drawn from one sample of a study of breast tumors, draining lymph nodes, adjacent tissues. In TCRdb, the multiplex PCR reads were re-called with MiXCR into one record per CDR3 protein. The repertoire holds about 66,000 distinct CDR3 sequences, with roughly 44% as singletons. Sequenced input: breast tumor tissue. The receptors were sampled from a female donor with breast cancer. Some clones in this sample may be carry-over from other donors' samples. CDR3s include the opening cysteine and the closing phenylalanine or tryptophan. Fields, in order: CDR3 DNA, CDR3 protein, J gene, V gene, clone size, D gene. A D gene is named only where the DNA matches it firmly. The size of a clone is reported for some rows only, either as once, few or many, or as a class for expanded clones.

CDR3nt: TGTGCCAGCAGTGTCCGGACAGGGAACACTGAAGCTTTCTTT; CDR3aa: CASSVRTGNTEAFF; j_gene: TRBJ1-1; v_gene: TRBV12-3/TRBV12-4; abundance: few; d_gene: TRBD1
CDR3nt: TGCAGTGCAAGAAGGACGGCGAGCACAGCTACGCAGTATTTT; CDR3aa: CSARRTASTATQYF; j_gene: TRBJ2-3; v_gene: TRBV20-1; abundance: -; d_gene: -
CDR3nt: TGTGCCAGTAGTCGCGGGGGCCTCGGACTAGCTAATGAAAAACTGTTTTTT; CDR3aa: CASSRGGLGLANEKLFF; j_gene: TRBJ1-4; v_gene: TRBV19; abundance: -; d_gene: -
CDR3nt: TGTGCCAGCAGTTTAGGCGTCACAGATACGCAGTATTTT; CDR3aa: CASSLGVTDTQYF; j_gene: TRBJ2-3; v_gene: TRBV12-3/TRBV12-4; abundance: medium-sized; d_gene: -
CDR3nt: TGTGCCAGCAGCTTAGCCGGCAGGACTGGAAACACCATACATTTT; CDR3aa: CASSLAGRTGNTIHF; j_gene: TRBJ1-3; v_gene: TRBV7-9; abundance: -; d_gene: -
CDR3nt: TGTGCCATCAGTGAGTCGGGACAGAACGTCGGGGGGCTGTTTTTT; CDR3aa: CAISESGQNVGGLFF; j_gene: TRBJ2-2; v_gene: TRBV10-3; abundance: -; d_gene: -
CDR3nt: TGTGCCAGCAGTGAAAAAATTAGCGGGGGGCTCAACGAGCAGTACTTC; CDR3aa: CASSEKISGGLNEQYF; j_gene: TRBJ2-7; v_gene: TRBV6-1; abundance: many; d_gene: TRBD2
CDR3nt: TGTGCCAGCAGCTTGGGAACCTTCTCCTCTGGAAACACCATATATTTT; CDR3aa: CASSLGTFSSGNTIYF; j_gene: TRBJ1-3; v_gene: TRBV5-8; abundance: many; d_gene: -
CDR3nt: TGTGCCAGCAGTTCCCCACTAGCGGGAGCTGGCACAGATACGCAGTATTTT; CDR3aa: CASSSPLAGAGTDTQYF; j_gene: TRBJ2-3; v_gene: TRBV6-2/TRBV6-3; abundance: -; d_gene: TRBD2
CDR3nt: TGTGCCAGCAGCTTAGACAGCTCTGTGGGACGCATTCAGTACTTC; CDR3aa: CASSLDSSVGRIQYF; j_gene: TRBJ2-4; v_gene: TRBV7-3; abundance: -; d_gene: -
CDR3nt: TGCAGTGCTAGAGATTACTGGCAGCGGGGGGGCCACAATGAGCAGTTCTTC; CDR3aa: CSARDYWQRGGHNEQFF; j_gene: TRBJ2-1; v_gene: TRBV20-1; abundance: many; d_gene: TRBD2
CDR3nt: TGTGCCAGCGGTTCCCCGACCTCCTACGAGCAGTACTTC; CDR3aa: CASGSPTSYEQYF; j_gene: TRBJ2-7; v_gene: TRBV7-2; abundance: -; d_gene: -
CDR3nt: TGTGCCAGCAGTTCTCGGGACAGGGCCCAAGAGACCCAGTACTTC; CDR3aa: CASSSRDRAQETQYF; j_gene: TRBJ2-5; v_gene: TRBV6-2/TRBV6-3; abundance: many; d_gene: TRBD1
CDR3nt: TGTACCAGCAGCCTCCACCCGGGTCAGCCCCAGCATTTT; CDR3aa: CTSSLHPGQPQHF; j_gene: TRBJ1-5; v_gene: TRBV9; abundance: once; d_gene: -
CDR3nt: TGCAGTGCTAGAGGGACAGGGATGAATGGCTACACCTTC; CDR3aa: CSARGTGMNGYTF; j_gene: TRBJ1-2; v_gene: TRBV20-1; abundance: -; d_gene: TRBD1
CDR3nt: TGTGCCAGCAGCTTTGCACTAGCGGGAGGGCCCCACGAGCAGTACTTC; CDR3aa: CASSFALAGGPHEQYF; j_gene: TRBJ2-7; v_gene: TRBV5-4; abundance: many; d_gene: TRBD2
CDR3nt: TGTGCCAGCTCACCCCTCGGACAGGTTTACCATTACGAGCAGTACTTC; CDR3aa: CASSPLGQVYHYEQYF; j_gene: TRBJ2-7; v_gene: TRBV18; abundance: few; d_gene: TRBD1
CDR3nt: TGTGCCAGTAGGACCGGGACAGGGTATTTCCCCCTCCACTTT; CDR3aa: CASRTGTGYFPLHF; j_gene: TRBJ1-6; v_gene: TRBV19; abundance: once; d_gene: TRBD1
CDR3nt: TGTGCCAGCAGCTTTGCGATGGGATCTCGGTATGGCTACACCTTC; CDR3aa: CASSFAMGSRYGYTF; j_gene: TRBJ1-2; v_gene: TRBV5-8; abundance: many; d_gene: -
CDR3nt: TGTGCCAGCAGCTTCAGGGGGCGCACCGGGGAGCTGTTTTTT; CDR3aa: CASSFRGRTGELFF; j_gene: TRBJ2-2; v_gene: TRBV7-2; abundance: -; d_gene: TRBD1
CDR3nt: TGTGCCAGCAGCGGGATGGGGGGCCCACTAGAGACCCAGTACTTC; CDR3aa: CASSGMGGPLETQYF; j_gene: TRBJ2-5; v_gene: TRBV7-2; abundance: -; d_gene: -
CDR3nt: TGTGCCAGCAGTTACATTCCCACGACATACTATGGCTACACCTTC; CDR3aa: CASSYIPTTYYGYTF; j_gene: TRBJ1-2; v_gene: TRBV6-5; abundance: many; d_gene: -
CDR3nt: TGTGCCAGCGCAGAGGGGGTGGAAGCTTTCTTT; CDR3aa: CASAEGVEAFF; j_gene: TRBJ1-1; v_gene: TRBV2; abundance: many; d_gene: -